A single T cell receptor (beta chain) is shown here with its context. The source of the sample is a study of blood T cell repertoires in COVID-19. Measured with immunoSEQ multiplex PCR; TCRdb has only the in-frame clones, and not every one. This table holds about 190,000 clones, 89% found once. CDR1 is LNHDA and CDR2 is SQIVND in the germline V gene (reference sequence). The germline V and J ends were trimmed by 4 bases and 4 bases, with 17 bases remaining between them. The CDR3 is made up of 16 amino acids. The source material was peripheral blood. The rearrangement links TRBV19 to TRBJ1-5; D ambiguous. The source of this sequence is a man aged 35 to 55 with acute or convalescent COVID-19. CDR3 sequence: CASSTNQVNPNQPQHF. DNA for the CDR3: TGTGCCAGTAGTACTAACCAGGTTAACCCAAATCAGCCCCAGCATTTT. The variable domain in full, with the rest retrieved from reference TRBV19 and TRBJ1-5, is DGGITQSPKYLFRKEGQNVTLSCEQNLNHDAMYWYRQDPGQGLRLIYYSQIVNDFQKGDIAEGYSVSREKKESFPLTVTSAQKNPTAFYLCASSTNQVNPNQPQHFGDGTRLSIL.